This TCR beta chain was recovered during a study of blood T cell repertoires in COVID-19. At the level of the study: Researchers got acute and convalescent COVID-19 samples from the United States, Italy and Spain. PBMCs, B-cell-depleted T cells, or T cells were the source of the cDNA or gDNA that made up the material.

In the study's own analysis: The authors estimated nucleated cell counts from reference gene primer amplification. The table came from immunoSEQ multiplex PCR; TCRdb's copy has only in-frame clones and leaves some out. V and J calls and clone size follow that table, whereas D and trimming were derived from the DNA. The sample carries fewer than 90,000 clones, 88% recorded once. The CDR3 totals 15 residues. CDR1 is WNHNN and CDR2 is SYGVQD in the germline V gene (reference sequence). Trimming took off 5 bases at V and 4 bases at J, with 18 bases between the two ends. A few counts support this clone. Sequenced material: peripheral blood. V and J are TRBV10-1 and TRBJ2-7; D might be TRBD2 (6 bases). The receptor's source is a human donor in a cohort sampled during active COVID-19. The CDR3 loop is CASSLGGTLVYEQYF. The CDR3 bases are TGCGCCAGCAGTCTAGGAGGGACGTTGGTTTACGAGCAGTACTTC.